The entry that follows covers one T cell receptor beta chain sequence. The DNA ends 3 residues before the CDR3 does, and the rest of the CDR3 is filled in from the germline J gene. The trim removed 4 bases at V and 7 bases at J, leaving 3 bases unmatched. Looked up from germline, CDR1 is SNHLY and CDR2 is FYNNEI. This CDR3 region has 14 residues. This entry comes from a study of T cells in women clearing cervical HPV infection. The protocol was immunoSEQ multiplex PCR, while the TCRdb copy is restricted to in-frame clones and leaves out a portion. The sample is made up of about 45,000 clones, and the top ten hold 0.95% to 1.5% of it.

This clonotype was obtained from a woman between 18 and 70 years old with a cervical HPV16 infection that either progressed to CIN3+ or cleared (not recorded which). Sequencing was carried out using blood buffy coat. The chain combines TRBV2 with TRBJ1-5, with 11 bases aligning to TRBD1. CDR3 residues: CASSGTGGYQPQHF. The part of the CDR3 DNA that was read is TGTGCCAGCAGTGGGACAGGGGGCTACCAGCCC.